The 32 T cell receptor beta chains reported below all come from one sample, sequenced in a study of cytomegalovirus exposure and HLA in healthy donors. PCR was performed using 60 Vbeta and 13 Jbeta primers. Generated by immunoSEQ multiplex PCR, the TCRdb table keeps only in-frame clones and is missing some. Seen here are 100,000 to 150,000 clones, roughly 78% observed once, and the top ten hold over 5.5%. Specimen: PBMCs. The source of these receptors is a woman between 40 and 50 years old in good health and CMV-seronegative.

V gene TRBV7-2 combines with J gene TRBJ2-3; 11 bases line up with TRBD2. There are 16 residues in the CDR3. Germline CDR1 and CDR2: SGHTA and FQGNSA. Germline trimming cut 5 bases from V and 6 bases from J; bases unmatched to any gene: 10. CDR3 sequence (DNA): TGTGCCAGCAGCCTTCAAGGGACTAGCGGTGTCGATACGCAGTATTTT. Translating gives CASSLQGTSGVDTQYF.

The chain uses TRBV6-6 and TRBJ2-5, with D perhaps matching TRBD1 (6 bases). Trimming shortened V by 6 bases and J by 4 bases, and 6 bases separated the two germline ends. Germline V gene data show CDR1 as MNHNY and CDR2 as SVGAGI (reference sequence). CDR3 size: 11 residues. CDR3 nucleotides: TGTGCCAGCAGAGGGGGAGAGACCCAGTACTTC. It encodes CASRGGETQYF.

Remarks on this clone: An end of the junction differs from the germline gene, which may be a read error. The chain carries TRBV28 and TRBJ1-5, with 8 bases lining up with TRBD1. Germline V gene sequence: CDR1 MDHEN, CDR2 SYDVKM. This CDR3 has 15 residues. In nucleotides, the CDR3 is TGTGCCAGCAGGGACAGGGTGCTGAGCAATCGGCCCCAGCATTTT. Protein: CASRDRVLSNRPQHF. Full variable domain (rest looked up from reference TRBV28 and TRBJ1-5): DVKVTQSSRYLVKRTGEKVFLECVQDMDHENMFWYRQDPGLGLRLIYFSYDVKMKEKGDIPEGYSVSREKKERFSLILESASTNQTSMYLCASRDRVLSNRPQHFGDGTRLSIL.

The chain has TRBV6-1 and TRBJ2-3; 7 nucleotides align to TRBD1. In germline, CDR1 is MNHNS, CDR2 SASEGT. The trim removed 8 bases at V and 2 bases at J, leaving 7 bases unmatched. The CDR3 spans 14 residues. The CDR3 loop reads CASRGGGSTDTQYF. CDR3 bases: TGTGCCAGCCGAGGGGGCGGTTCCACAGATACGCAGTATTTT.

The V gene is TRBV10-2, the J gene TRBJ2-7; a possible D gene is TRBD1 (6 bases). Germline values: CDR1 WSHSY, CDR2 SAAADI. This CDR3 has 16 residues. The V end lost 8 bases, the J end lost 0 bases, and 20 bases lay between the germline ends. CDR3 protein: CASGGKIQGVSYEQYF. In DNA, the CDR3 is TGCGCCAGCGGCGGAAAAATACAGGGCGTCTCCTACGAGCAGTACTTC.

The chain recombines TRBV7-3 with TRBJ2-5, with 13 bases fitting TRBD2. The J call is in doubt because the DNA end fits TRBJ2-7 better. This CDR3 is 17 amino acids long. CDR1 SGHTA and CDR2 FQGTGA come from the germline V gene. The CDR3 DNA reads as TGTGCCAGCAGCTTAACAGCAAGGACTAGCGGGAGTTACGAGCAGTACTTC. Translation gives CASSLTARTSGSYEQYF.

The DNA for the CDR3 is TGTGCCAGCAGGATCGCCGGGACAGGGGGAAAACTGTTTTTT. Residues: CASRIAGTGGKLFF. This sequence joins TRBV28 and TRBJ1-4; 11 nucleotides align to TRBD1. J was trimmed by 10 bases and V by 6 bases; bases with no gene match: 7. The germline gives CDR1 MDHEN, CDR2 SYDVKM. CDR3 length: 14 amino acids.

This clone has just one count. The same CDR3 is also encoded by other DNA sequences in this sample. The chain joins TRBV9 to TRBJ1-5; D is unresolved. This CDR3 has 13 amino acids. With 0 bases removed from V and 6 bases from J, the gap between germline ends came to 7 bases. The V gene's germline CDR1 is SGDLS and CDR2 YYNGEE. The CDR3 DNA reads TGTGCCAGCAGCGTAGATGGGAGTCAGCCCCAGCATTTT. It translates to CASSVDGSQPQHF.

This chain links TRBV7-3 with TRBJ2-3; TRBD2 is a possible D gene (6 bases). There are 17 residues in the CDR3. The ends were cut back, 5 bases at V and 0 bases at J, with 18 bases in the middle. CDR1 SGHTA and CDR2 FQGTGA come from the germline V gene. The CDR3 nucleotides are TGTGCCAGCAGCCCCCCGGGTCTAGCGCTAAGCACAGATACGCAGTATTTT. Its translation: CASSPPGLALSTDTQYF. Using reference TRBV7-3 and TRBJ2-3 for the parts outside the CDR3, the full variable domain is GAGVSQTPSNKVTEKGKYVELRCDPISGHTALYWYRQSLGQGPEFLIYFQGTGAADDSGLPNDRFFAVRPEGSVSTLKIQRTERGDSAVYLCASSPPGLALSTDTQYFGPGTRLTVL.

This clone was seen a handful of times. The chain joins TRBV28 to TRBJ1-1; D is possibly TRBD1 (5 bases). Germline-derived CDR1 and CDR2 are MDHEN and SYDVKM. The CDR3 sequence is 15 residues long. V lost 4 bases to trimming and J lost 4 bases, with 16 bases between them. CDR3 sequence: CASSSGGEGATEAFF. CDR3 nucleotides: TGTGCCAGCAGTTCAGGAGGGGAGGGTGCCACTGAAGCTTTCTTT.

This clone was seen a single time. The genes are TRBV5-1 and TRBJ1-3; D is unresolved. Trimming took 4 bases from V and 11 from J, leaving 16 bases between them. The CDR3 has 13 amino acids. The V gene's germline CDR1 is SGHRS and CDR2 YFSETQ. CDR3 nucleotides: TGCGCCAGCAGCCCCGGGTTTGATTCTGCCATATATTTT. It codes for CASSPGFDSAIYF.

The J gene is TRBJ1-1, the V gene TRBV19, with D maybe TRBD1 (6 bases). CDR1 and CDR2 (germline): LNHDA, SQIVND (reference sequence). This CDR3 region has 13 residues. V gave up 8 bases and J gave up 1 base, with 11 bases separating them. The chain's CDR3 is CASGGGGNTEAFF. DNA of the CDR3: TGTGCCAGTGGTGGGGGCGGGAACACTGAAGCTTTCTTT.

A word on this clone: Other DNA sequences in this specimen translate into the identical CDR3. DNA for the CDR3: TGTGCCAGCAGTCCCCCGGGTACAGGGGATGAAAAACTGTTTTTT. It specifies CASSPPGTGDEKLFF. The chain is built from TRBV6-6 and TRBJ1-4; 7 bases line up with TRBD1. Losses at the gene ends were 5 bases for V and 6 bases for J; bases not matched to a gene: 9. CDR3 length equals 15 residues. Per germline, CDR1 MNHNY and CDR2 SVGAGI (reference sequence).

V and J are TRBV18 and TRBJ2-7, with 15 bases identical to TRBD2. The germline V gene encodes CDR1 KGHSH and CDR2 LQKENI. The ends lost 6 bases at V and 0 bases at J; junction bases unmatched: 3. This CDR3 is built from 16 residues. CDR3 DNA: TGTGCCAGCTCGGGGACTAGCGGGGGGAGCTCCTACGAGCAGTACTTC. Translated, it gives CASSGTSGGSSYEQYF.

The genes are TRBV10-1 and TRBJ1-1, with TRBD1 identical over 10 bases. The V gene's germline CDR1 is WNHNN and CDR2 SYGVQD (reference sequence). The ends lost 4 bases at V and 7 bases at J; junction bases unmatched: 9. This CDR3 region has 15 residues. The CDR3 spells CASSAGRQGASEAFF. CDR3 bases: TGCGCCAGCAGTGCGGGTAGACAGGGGGCCAGTGAAGCTTTCTTT.

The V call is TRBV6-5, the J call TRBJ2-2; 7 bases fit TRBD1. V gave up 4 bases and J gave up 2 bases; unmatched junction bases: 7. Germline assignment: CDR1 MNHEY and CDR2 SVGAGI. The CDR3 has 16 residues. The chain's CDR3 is CASSSLGTDNTGELFF. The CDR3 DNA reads TGTGCCAGCAGTTCCCTCGGGACAGACAACACCGGGGAGCTGTTTTTT.

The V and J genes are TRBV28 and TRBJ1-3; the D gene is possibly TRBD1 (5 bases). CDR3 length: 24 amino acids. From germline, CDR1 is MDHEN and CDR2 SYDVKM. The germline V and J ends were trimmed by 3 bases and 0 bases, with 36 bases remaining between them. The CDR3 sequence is CASSFFAAGDKGLGPPLSGNTIYF. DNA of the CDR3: TGTGCCAGCAGTTTTTTCGCCGCCGGTGACAAAGGATTGGGGCCCCCCCTCTCTGGAAACACCATATATTTT. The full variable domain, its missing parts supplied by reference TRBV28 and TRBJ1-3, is DVKVTQSSRYLVKRTGEKVFLECVQDMDHENMFWYRQDPGLGLRLIYFSYDVKMKEKGDIPEGYSVSREKKERFSLILESASTNQTSMYLCASSFFAAGDKGLGPPLSGNTIYFGEGSWLTVV.

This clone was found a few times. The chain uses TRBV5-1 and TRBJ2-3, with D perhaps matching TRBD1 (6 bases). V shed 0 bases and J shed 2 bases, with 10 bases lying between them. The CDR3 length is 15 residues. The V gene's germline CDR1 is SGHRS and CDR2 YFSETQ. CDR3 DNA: TGCGCCAGCAGCTTGGGAGGGGGATACACAGATACGCAGTATTTT. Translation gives CASSLGGGYTDTQYF.

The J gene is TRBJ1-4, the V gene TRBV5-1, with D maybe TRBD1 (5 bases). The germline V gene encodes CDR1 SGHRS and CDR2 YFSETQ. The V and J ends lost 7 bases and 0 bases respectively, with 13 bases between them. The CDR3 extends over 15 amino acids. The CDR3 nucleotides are TGCGCCAGCCGGATCCAAGGGGCAACTAATGAAAAACTGTTTTTT. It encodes CASRIQGATNEKLFF.

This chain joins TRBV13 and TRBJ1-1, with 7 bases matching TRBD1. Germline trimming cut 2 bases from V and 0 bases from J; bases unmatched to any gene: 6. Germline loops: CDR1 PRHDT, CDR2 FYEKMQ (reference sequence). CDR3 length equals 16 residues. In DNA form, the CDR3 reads TGTGCCAGCAGCTTACTTGGGACAGATTTGAACACTGAAGCTTTCTTT. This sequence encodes CASSLLGTDLNTEAFF.

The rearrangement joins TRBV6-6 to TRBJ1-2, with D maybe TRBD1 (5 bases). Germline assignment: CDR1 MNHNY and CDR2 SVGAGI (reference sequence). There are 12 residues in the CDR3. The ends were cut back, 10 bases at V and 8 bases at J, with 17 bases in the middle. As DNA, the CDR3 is TGTGCCACCCCAGGTGGAGGGGACGGCTACACCTTC. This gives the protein CATPGGGDGYTF.

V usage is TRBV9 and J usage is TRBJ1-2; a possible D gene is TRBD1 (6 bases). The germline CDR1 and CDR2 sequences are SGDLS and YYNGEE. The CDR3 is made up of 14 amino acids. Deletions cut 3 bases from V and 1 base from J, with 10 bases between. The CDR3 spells CASSEGGGNYGYTF. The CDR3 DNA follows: TGTGCCAGCAGCGAGGGAGGGGGTAACTATGGCTACACCTTC.

The CDR3 sequence: CASRVARGLSEAFF. For the CDR3, the DNA is TGCGCCAGCAGAGTTGCCAGGGGGCTTTCAGAAGCTTTCTTT. This rearrangement joins TRBV5-1 to TRBJ1-1, with TRBD1 identical over 8 bases. Germline loops: CDR1 SGHRS, CDR2 YFSETQ. This CDR3 contains 14 residues. The V and J ends lost 5 bases and 8 bases, in that order; junction bases with no gene match: 11.

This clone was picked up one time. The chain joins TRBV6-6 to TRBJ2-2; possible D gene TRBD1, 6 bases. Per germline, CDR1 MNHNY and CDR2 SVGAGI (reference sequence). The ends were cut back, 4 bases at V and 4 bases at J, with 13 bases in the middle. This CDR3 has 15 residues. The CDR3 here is CASSSTGGSTGELFF. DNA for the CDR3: TGTGCCAGCAGTTCGACAGGCGGTAGCACCGGGGAGCTGTTTTTT.

Written as DNA, the CDR3 is TGTGCCAGCAGACGGACAGGGGGCGGGAACACTGAAGCTTTCTTT. Encoded protein: CASRRTGGGNTEAFF. The genes are TRBV28 and TRBJ1-1, with 11 bases aligning to TRBD1. Germline trimming cut 6 bases from V and 1 base from J; bases unmatched to any gene: 4. This CDR3 is 15 amino acids long. Germline-derived CDR1 and CDR2 are MDHEN and SYDVKM.

CDR3 nucleotides: TGTGCCAGTCTCGGGGGGCGTCACGCAGATACGCAGTATTTT. Encoded protein: CASLGGRHADTQYF. This chain connects TRBV19 to TRBJ2-3; possibly TRBD2 for D (7 bases). CDR1 and CDR2 (germline): LNHDA, SQIVND (reference sequence). With 8 bases removed from V and 4 bases from J, the gap between germline ends came to 16 bases. CDR3 length: 14 residues.

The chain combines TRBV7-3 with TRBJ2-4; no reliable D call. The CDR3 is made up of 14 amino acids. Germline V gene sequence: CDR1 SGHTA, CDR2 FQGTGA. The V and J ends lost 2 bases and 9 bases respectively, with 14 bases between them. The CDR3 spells CASSLSGTGGIQYF. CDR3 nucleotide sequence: TGTGCCAGCAGCTTATCCGGAACTGGCGGCATTCAGTACTTC.

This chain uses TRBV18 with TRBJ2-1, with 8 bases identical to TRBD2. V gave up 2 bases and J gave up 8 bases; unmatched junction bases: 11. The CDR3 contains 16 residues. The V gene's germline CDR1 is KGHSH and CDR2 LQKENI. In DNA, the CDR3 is TGTGCCAGCTCACCATTAACGGGAGGGCCCGGCGATGAGCAGTTCTTC. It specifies CASSPLTGGPGDEQFF.

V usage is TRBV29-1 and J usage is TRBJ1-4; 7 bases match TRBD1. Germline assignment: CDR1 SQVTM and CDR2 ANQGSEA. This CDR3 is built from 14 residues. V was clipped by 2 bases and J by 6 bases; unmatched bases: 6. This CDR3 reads CSVERIGTDEKLFF. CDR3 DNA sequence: TGCAGCGTTGAACGAATTGGGACAGATGAAAAACTGTTTTTT.

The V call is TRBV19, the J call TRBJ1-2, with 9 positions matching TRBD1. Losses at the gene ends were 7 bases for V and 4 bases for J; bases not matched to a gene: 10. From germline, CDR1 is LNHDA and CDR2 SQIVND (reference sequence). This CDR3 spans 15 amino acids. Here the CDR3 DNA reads TGTGCCAGTAACGGTGACAGGGGGGCGATCTATGGCTACACCTTC. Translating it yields CASNGDRGAIYGYTF.

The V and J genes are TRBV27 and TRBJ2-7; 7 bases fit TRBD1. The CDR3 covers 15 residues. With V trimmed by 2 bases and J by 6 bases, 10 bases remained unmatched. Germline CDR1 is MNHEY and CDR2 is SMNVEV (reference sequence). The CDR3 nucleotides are TGTGCCAGCAGTTTAGAAGGGGGCGACAGGTCCGAGCAGTACTTC. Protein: CASSLEGGDRSEQYF.

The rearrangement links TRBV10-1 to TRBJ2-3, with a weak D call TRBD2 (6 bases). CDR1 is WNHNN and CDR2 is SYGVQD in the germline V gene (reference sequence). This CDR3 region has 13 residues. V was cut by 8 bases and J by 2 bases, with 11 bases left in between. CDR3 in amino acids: CASGPDYTDTQYF. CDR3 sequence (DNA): TGCGCCAGCGGTCCGGACTACACAGATACGCAGTATTTT.